The TCR beta chain under discussion was sequenced for a study of OX40 agonist ivuxolimab in advanced cancers. About the study as a whole: The costimulatory receptor OX40 (CD134) was targeted by ivuxolimab, a fully human IgG2 agonistic monoclonal antibody. Among the approximately 54 dose-escalation patients, about 19 had hepatocellular carcinoma, about 15 melanoma, 9 renal cell carcinoma and 9 head and neck cancer. Partial responses occurred in three dose-escalation patients, of whom one had hepatocellular carcinoma and two had cutaneous melanoma. A male proportion of 82.7% and a mean age of roughly 55 years, ranging from roughly 20 to 80, were recorded for the dose-escalation cohort. Prior anti-PD-1, anti-PD-L1 or anti-CTLA-4 therapy was permitted, and checkpoint inhibitors had been received by about 36% of dose-escalation patients. Peripheral TCRbeta sequencing was intended to test whether TCR sequence diversity was altered and clonal T-cell expansion was caused by ivuxolimab. The monotherapy dose-escalation portion (N ≈ 55 patients) of the phase I ivuxolimab trial is reported in the paper. Intravenous ivuxolimab was administered to patients every 2 weeks at six dose levels: 0.01, 0.1, 0.3, 1.5, 3 and 10 mg/kg. The paper as a whole reports these results and caveats: At doses of 0.1 to 3.0 mg/kg, clonal expansion of both CD4+ and CD8+ blood T cells was observed from baseline to week 6. Which antigens the clonally expanded peripheral T cells were specific for was not determined. On average, CD8+ T cells showed more expanded clones than CD4+ T cells after ivuxolimab. In the 0.1-3.0 mg/kg groups, partial responders had among the lowest normalized peripheral clonal expansion, particularly in CD8+ T cells. Low levels of normalized T-cell clonal expansion were also shown by some nonresponding patients.

For sequencing of the TCRbeta CDR3 region, genomic DNA was extracted from the sorted cells. The immunoSEQ Assay was used to sequence the TCRbeta CDR3 regions. Held by TCRdb, this immuneACCESS table contains in-frame sequences only and omits some clones. Under half of the omission traces to an unresolved V gene where checked; the cause of the rest is unknown. In all, the sample holds approximately 58,000 clones, and about 83% of those were seen once. Together, the top ten hold over 4% of the sample. Details on this clone: Its antigen is unknown. Base qualities are missing; no much larger clone stands one base away.

The trial excluded patients who had a history of autoimmune disease or were on systemic immunosuppression. In every dose cohort, peripheral blood was drawn for TCR sequencing at baseline, cycle 4 day 1, and cycle 7 day 1. The samples were drawn from a first-in-human, open-label, multicenter phase I dose-escalation trial of ivuxolimab. Adults with locally advanced or metastatic head and neck squamous cell, hepatocellular, melanoma or renal cell carcinoma were enrolled in the trial. Before TCR sequencing, CD4+ T cells and CD8+ T cells from peripheral blood were sorted into separate populations. Trimming accounts for 5 bases at V and 1 base at J, while the number of junction bases matched to no gene is 5. Reading the germline V gene gives CDR1 KGHSH and CDR2 LQKENI. The CDR3 contains 14 residues, cysteine and phenylalanine counted. Only CDR3 DNA is held: 42 bases, read in frame from base 1.

The chain is encoded by TRBV18 joined to TRBJ2-7, and TRBD2 aligns with 7 junction nucleotides. This clonotype was obtained from an adult with an advanced solid tumor such as melanoma, head and neck, liver or kidney cancer. Specimen: CD4+ or CD8+ T cells sorted from blood, collected in a trial of the OX40 agonist ivuxolimab. The DNA reads TGTGCCAGCTCAATACTAGCGAATTCCTACGAGCAGTACTTC. Its product reads: CASSILANSYEQYF.